Sequencing of this T cell receptor beta chain was carried out in a study of cytomegalovirus exposure and HLA in healthy donors (TCRdb year 2017). With respect to the entire study: An earlier analysis of 587 of the donors reported approximately 260 Gb of sequence data and around 110 million unique TCR beta sequences obtained from around 180 million T cells. Donor age, sex, ethnicity and CMV serostatus were collected together with the repertoire data. The study used immunosequencing to profile the T cell repertoires of approximately 650 subjects and linked those repertoires to cytomegalovirus serostatus. Roughly 300 gigabases of sequencing data and approximately 84 million unique TCR sequences were included in an early release covering roughly 700 HLA-typed donors. A later analysis re-examined previously published TCR beta repertoires from roughly 720 donors and added high-resolution HLA genotyping to investigate patterns of TCR occurrence. To predict cytomegalovirus infection status, the study brought together high-throughput TCR immunosequencing, statistical association of individual TCRs with disease status, and machine learning. Besides the first cohort of roughly 660 subjects, a separate validation cohort made up of around 120 different subjects was used. Of the 398 genotyped donors, over 65% fell in the genetic ancestry cluster associated with self-reported Caucasian donors. The study aimed to test whether cataloging public T cell receptors could reveal signatures of past pathogen exposure. Both class I and class II loci were covered by HLA typing, at four-digit resolution. On average, roughly 200,000 unique TCR beta nucleotide sequences were sequenced per donor among about 400 genotyped donors of the cohort, with roughly a sixth of those sequences being non-productive. A later genetic analysis used genome-wide SNP genotypes for about 65% of the roughly 670 donors, treating that subset as a discovery cohort. Rather than drawing on any new phenotypic data, the later analysis identified candidate immune exposures from TCR beta sequences and the way those sequences occurred across donors. An earlier analysis of fewer than 750 of the donors used high-throughput TCR beta sequencing to judge whether each TCR beta V gene segment behaved as functional or pseudogenic. Every repertoire in the discovery cohort had been generated on one and the same sequencing platform. Typing coverage varied by locus: 629-630 donors for A, B, C, DRB1 and DQB1; 522 for DQA1; more than 600 for DPA1; under 490 for DPB1. Roughly 5 DR-DQ haplotypes were handled as single units for association and clustering because linkage in the cohort was strong. Results the study describes overall, beyond this receptor: In both the original and validation cohorts, the classifier was reported to diagnose cytomegalovirus status with high specificity and sensitivity. Correlated functional status among segregating V segments might be attributable to linkage disequilibrium, but an unknown experimental factor could not be ruled out. Because HLA typing was missing for some donors at each locus, association tests included only the typed subset. At a false discovery rate of 0.05, a later analysis linked around 15,000 TCR beta sequences to specific HLA alleles. A later analysis found that most CMV-associated TCR beta chains appeared HLA-restricted, with HLA associations seemingly driven largely by CMV exposure. Assigning TCR associations to individual alleles was difficult when HLA alleles, especially DR and DQ, strongly co-occurred. Because the 87-base-pair reads could not distinguish some IMGT-functional V segments, including TRBV6-2 and TRBV6-3, those segments were excluded. Sequencing depth was assumed to be roughly uniform across donors in the presence/absence analyses, though that assumption may not hold. The authors suggested that the approach could potentially be extended to other disease states and immunological phenotypes. According to a later genetic analysis, donors in an Asian-associated ancestry cluster had fewer N-insertions in productive TCRs than the approximately 710-donor mean. A further reported finding was that TCR beta sequences accurately predicted the HLA-A and HLA-B alleles for most subjects in the first cohort. An earlier analysis of around 540 of the donors showed that most TCR beta V segments appeared in productive rearrangements either about 90% or about 30% of the time, which broadly matched IMGT annotations. In a later genetic analysis, a missense DCLRE1C variant was associated with V-gene and J-gene trimming of TCR beta chains, and the association was replicated in an independent cohort. The study gave a list of 150 to 200 TCR beta chains associated with cytomegalovirus. Several of the top co-occurrence clusters appeared to be linked to parvovirus B19, influenza, CMV and Epstein-Barr virus, according to a later analysis. Immune exposure information for the cohort was limited to CMV serostatus. Because counts were too low, roughly 18 rarely observed V segments, including chromosome 9 orphons, were left out of the earlier analysis of approximately 580 of the donors. While some public TCRs were present in many individuals, most TCR sequences turned up only very rarely across donors. According to a later analysis, TCR association rates differed among HLA loci, with DRB1 alleles showing the most associated TCRs and HLA-C alleles showing the fewest. In a later analysis, HLA-associated TCR beta chains showed more clonal expansion and lower generation probabilities than non-associated chains that were equally common. A cluster of highly shared sequence variants was judged likely to be a technical artifact of the sequencing pipeline. In vitro tests confirmed that a few of the cytomegalovirus-associated TCR beta chains recognize cytomegalovirus antigens. Only TCR beta chains were sequenced in this cohort, and the absence of alpha or paired-chain data limited detectable features.

The germline V gene encodes CDR1 SGHTA and CDR2 FQGNSA. Relative to germline, V is 1 base shorter and J is 4 bases shorter, with 16 bases between their ends. Spanning cysteine to phenylalanine, the CDR3 consists of 16 amino acids. CDR3 DNA only is kept here, 48 bases in frame from base 1. In the case of this clone: Its target antigen remains unknown. Base quality data are lacking; no much larger clone is found one base away.

The cohort was made up of about 670 healthy bone marrow donors. At the time of sampling, all cohort members were nominally healthy, though unrecorded immune exposures were likely present. The donor was CMV seronegative and was included in the group of 352 seronegative cohort members. A peripheral blood sample was collected from each donor, and TCR beta sequencing was performed on peripheral blood mononuclear cells. The Qiagen DNeasy Blood Extraction Kit was used to extract genomic DNA from the blood cell samples. The method was the immunoSEQ multiplex PCR assay. A mixture of 60 forward primers for TCR Vbeta segments and 13 reverse primers for TCR Jbeta segments was used in the multiplex PCR. A multiplex PCR assay on genomic DNA amplified the CDR3 region of rearranged TCR beta genes. The Illumina HiSeq System was used to sequence the amplified TCR beta libraries as 87-base-pair reads. As for the authors' bioinformatics: Across the 666 repertoires, a later analysis counted tens of millions of unique TCR beta chains, roughly 11 million of which were shared by at least two donors. To remove PCR and sequencing errors, raw reads were error-corrected and collapsed into unique sequences using a nearest-neighbor algorithm that merged closely related sequences. To assign V, D and J gene segments, CDR3 sequences were aligned to IMGT reference sequences. For a sequence to be retained, at least a six-nucleotide match to both a V gene segment and a J gene segment was required. Rearrangements were called productive when the CDR3 lacked stop codons and stayed in frame with V and J; all others were non-productive. Following IMGT convention, CDR3 was defined as the stretch from the second conserved V-encoded cysteine to the conserved J-encoded phenylalanine. The earlier analysis of 500 to 600 of the donors excluded sequences that lacked an unambiguous match to a single V gene segment. In an earlier analysis of several hundred of the donors, V segments were called functional above 56.7% productive rearrangements and were called segregating when the between-donor standard deviation exceeded 5%. A statistical classification framework was developed to diagnose cytomegalovirus status using the catalog of TCR beta chain sequences. V and J gene assignment, in a later analysis, came from comparing TCR nucleotide sequences with IMGT/GENE-DB human TR gene sequences. A later analysis assigned CDR3 sequences and most-parsimonious VDJ recombination scenarios with the TCRdist pipeline. In a later analysis, each TCR beta chain was defined by its CDR3 amino acid sequence together with its V-gene family, and reads without a unique V-gene family were excluded. As a way to deal with suspected cross-contamination and a sequencing artifact, a later analysis dropped approximately 570 nucleotide sequences that were highly shared and had low generation probability. For each public chain, a later analysis derived a clonal expansion index from normalized ranks of inferred template counts within each repertoire. In a later analysis, generation probabilities were computed using a VDJ recombination model fitted to out-of-frame rearrangements, and the results were checked against IGoR. Hypergeometric tests were used in a later analysis to score TCR-TCR, TCR-HLA and TCR-CMV co-occurrence, with a repertoire-size bias correction applied to the TCR pairs. False discovery rates were estimated in a later analysis by permuting HLA or CMV assignments 20 times. In a later analysis, co-occurring TCRs were grouped using DBSCAN, with TCRdist sequence similarity added in when clustering inside HLA-allele-positive subsets. For co-occurrence clustering, repertoires with fewer than 30,000 or more than 120,000 public chains were excluded, along with five repertoires with anomalous nucleotide sharing. TCRdb provides this immuneACCESS table in a form limited to in-frame rearrangements. Some clones are lacking; in checked studies, under half of them reflect an unresolved V gene, and why the rest are absent is not known. V and J calls and clone size come straight from that table; D and trimming were deduced from the DNA. The sample has around 170,000 clones on record, over 75% of them singletons. Jointly, the top ten make up around 0.46% of the sample.

The clonotype comes from a woman aged 45-59 years in good health and CMV-seronegative. The rearranged chain carries TRBV7-2 and TRBJ2-5; tentative D gene TRBD2, with 7 bases matching. Sequenced: PBMCs. The DNA sequence is as follows: TGTGCCAGCAGCTTAGTGGCGACAGGCGGGGGAGAGACCCAGTACTTC. Its protein reads: CASSLVATGGGETQYF.